The 23 T cell receptor beta chains reported below all come from one sample, sequenced in a study of T cells after yellow fever vaccination. TCRdb analysed the 5' RACE reads with MiXCR anew, one entry per CDR3 protein. The sample has about 330,000 distinct CDR3 sequences, about 7.8% seen once; the top ten hold approximately 18%. The sample consisted of PBMCs, taken approximately 40 days after the first yellow fever vaccination. These receptors originate from a man between 18 and 35 years old who received the YFV17D yellow fever vaccine.

This clonotype was detected only a few times. The chain recombines TRBV7-2 with TRBJ2-7, with D tentatively TRBD2 (6 bases). The CDR3 is 13 amino acids. Germline values: CDR1 SGHTA, CDR2 FQGNSA. Trimming removed 5 bases at V and 4 bases at J, with 12 bases between. CDR3 sequence (DNA): TGTGCCAGCAGCCCGGCCCGGGGGTACGAGCAGTACTTC. Protein product: CASSPARGYEQYF.

This clonotype was recorded many times. The chain employs TRBV7-6 and TRBJ1-1; D remains ambiguous. CDR1 is SGHVS, CDR2 FNYEAQ, per germline. V dropped 4 bases and J dropped 0 bases, with 6 bases sitting between them. The CDR3 consists of 13 residues. For the CDR3, the DNA is TGTGCCAGCAGCTCCGAAATGAACACTGAAGCTTTCTTT. Its protein product is CASSSEMNTEAFF.

In this sample, this clonotype turned up a few times. V and J are TRBV28 and TRBJ2-2, with 8 bases that match TRBD2. J gave up 3 bases and V 3 bases, and 6 bases lay outside the gene matches. The CDR3 length is 16 residues. From germline, CDR1 is MDHEN and CDR2 SYDVKM. CDR3 in amino acids: CASSLLGGAYTGELFF. CDR3 in DNA: TGTGCCAGCAGTTTGCTCGGGGGGGCCTACACCGGGGAGCTGTTTTTT.

This clonotype turned up a few times. The chain has TRBV7-2 and TRBJ1-5; the match to TRBD1 covers 9 bases. The trim removed 3 bases at V and 7 bases at J, leaving 7 bases unmatched. Germline CDR1 and CDR2: SGHTA and FQGNSA. The CDR3 has 15 amino acids. The DNA of the CDR3 is TGTGCCAGCAGCTTTGGACAGGGGAGGAGGCAGCCCCAGCATTTT. It translates to CASSFGQGRRQPQHF.

This clonotype was counted at least ten times. The rearrangement links TRBV20-1 to TRBJ2-2; no definite D call. The CDR3 totals 12 residues. V lost 2 bases to trimming and J lost 6 bases, with 7 bases between them. The germline CDR1 and CDR2 sequences are DFQATT and SNEGSKA (reference sequence). The CDR3 DNA follows: TGCAGTGCTAGAATATGGTCCGGGGAGCTGTTTTTT. Translating gives CSARIWSGELFF.

This chain connects TRBV6-5 to TRBJ1-1; a weak D match, TRBD1 (5 bases). Trimming took 2 bases from V and 1 from J, leaving 8 bases between them. The CDR3 totals 14 residues. The germline V gene encodes CDR1 MNHEY and CDR2 SVGAGI. DNA for the CDR3: TGTGCCAGCAGTTACAGACAGCCGAACACTGAAGCTTTCTTT. Translating it yields CASSYRQPNTEAFF.

The sample holds a few counts of this clonotype. The chain uses TRBV24-1 and TRBJ2-5; the match to TRBD1 covers 9 bases. CDR3 length: 16 amino acids. Trimming removed 7 bases from V and 2 bases from J; junction bases left unmatched: 10. The germline V gene encodes CDR1 KGHDR and CDR2 SFDVKD. DNA for the CDR3: TGTGCCACCAGCATCCTCGGGACAGGGAGTCAAGAGACCCAGTACTTC. Its translation is CATSILGTGSQETQYF.

This clonotype was counted a few times. The J gene is TRBJ2-1, the V gene TRBV7-8; 11 positions match TRBD2. Germline assignment: CDR1 SGHVS and CDR2 FQNEAQ. This CDR3 is built from 17 residues. Trimming took 5 bases from V and 5 from J; bases not matched to a gene: 11. CDR3: CASSLPQGTSGDNEQFF. As DNA, the CDR3 is TGTGCCAGCAGCCTCCCTCAAGGGACTAGCGGAGACAATGAGCAGTTCTTC.

The chain carries TRBV6-5 and TRBJ2-5, with D possibly called TRBD1 or TRBD2 (6 bases each). CDR3 length: 16 residues. CDR1 is MNHEY and CDR2 is SVGAGI in the germline V gene. V shed 0 bases and J shed 2 bases, with 13 bases lying between them. CDR3 nucleotides: TGTGCCAGCAGTTACTCGGAGGGTAGGGGGCAAGAGACCCAGTACTTC. Translated: CASSYSEGRGQETQYF.

V usage is TRBV7-9 and J usage is TRBJ2-5, with a weak D call TRBD1 (6 bases). V shed 10 bases and J shed 3 bases, with 21 bases lying between them. Germline V gene lookup returns CDR1 SEHNR and CDR2 FQNEAQ (reference sequence). The CDR3 is made up of 15 amino acids. CDR3 sequence (DNA): TGTGCCACTACCCGGTGGGACATCACTAAAGAGACCCAGTACTTC. Protein sequence: CATTRWDITKETQYF.

This clonotype appeared many times. J is TRBJ2-1 and V is TRBV7-2, with unresolved D. Per germline, CDR1 SGHTA and CDR2 FQGNSA. This CDR3 has 14 amino acids. The germline V and J ends were trimmed by 5 bases and 8 bases, with 16 bases remaining between them. The CDR3 DNA reads as TGTGCCAGCAGCATTGTACCGTTGGTCGATGAGCAGTTCTTC. Its translation: CASSIVPLVDEQFF.

This chain links TRBV5-1 with TRBJ1-2; TRBD1 is a possible D gene (6 bases). Germline V lookup: CDR1 SGHRS, CDR2 YFSETQ. The CDR3 runs 14 residues. V gave up 6 bases and J gave up 0 bases, with 12 bases separating them. The CDR3 sequence is CASKRTGSNYGYTF. CDR3 sequence (DNA): TGCGCCAGCAAACGTACAGGGTCTAACTATGGCTACACCTTC.

This chain joins TRBV4-1 and TRBJ2-7; TRBD1 aligns across 10 bases. The CDR3 has 15 amino acids. The germline V gene has CDR1 MGHRA and CDR2 YSYEKL. The junction had 7 bases not matched to a gene; V was cut back by 4 bases and J by 4 bases. The CDR3 nucleotides are TGCGCCAGCAGCCGGGCCGGGACAGGGGAATACGAGCAGTACTTC. It yields the protein CASSRAGTGEYEQYF.

This clonotype was detected only a few times. The V call is TRBV24-1, the J call TRBJ1-6; 10 bases match TRBD1. V lost 4 bases to trimming and J lost 10 bases; unmatched junction nucleotides: 3. Germline CDR1 is KGHDR and CDR2 is SFDVKD. The CDR3 covers 14 residues. The CDR3 DNA sequence: TGTGCCACCAGTGACCCGGGACAGGGGTCACCCCTCCACTTT. Translated: CATSDPGQGSPLHF.

This clonotype was counted between two and nine times. The rearrangement joins TRBV25-1 to TRBJ1-2, with TRBD1 matching over 12 bases. Looked up from germline, CDR1 is MGHDK and CDR2 is SYGVNS. CDR3 length equals 17 residues. After removal of 4 bases from V and 4 bases from J, the junction contained 10 bases not matched to a gene. The CDR3 DNA reads as TGTGCCAGCAGTGCGGGGACAGGGGGCTACCTTTCCTATGGCTACACCTTC. Its translation is CASSAGTGGYLSYGYTF.

Comment on this clonotype: A read error may explain this, as a much larger clone is one base away. J is TRBJ2-5 and V is TRBV24-1; unclear D gene. The CDR3 is made up of 14 amino acids. Germline loops: CDR1 KGHDR, CDR2 SFDVKD. The CDR3 bases are TGTGCCTCCAGTGTTTTAACAATCCAAGAGACCCAGTACTTC. Protein sequence: CASSVLTIQETQYF.

This clonotype showed up just a few times. V is TRBV12-3 or TRBV12-4 and J is TRBJ1-6, with D unclear. Trimming removed 3 bases from V and 9 bases from J, with 9 bases in between. The CDR3 loop spans 13 amino acids. CDR3 residues: CASSFALSSPLHF. DNA for the CDR3: TGTGCCAGCAGTTTTGCCCTCTCTTCACCCCTCCACTTT.

This clonotype turned up a few times. The J gene is TRBJ2-3, the V gene TRBV4-2; no definite D call. The CDR3 covers 15 residues. V was pared by 0 bases and J by 5 bases, with 12 bases between. Germline values: CDR1 LGHNA, CDR2 YNFKEQ. CDR3 residues: CASSQDEWVGDTQYF. The CDR3 DNA follows: TGTGCCAGCAGCCAAGACGAGTGGGTTGGAGATACGCAGTATTTT.

This sequence joins TRBV20-1 and TRBJ2-3; TRBD1 matches 9 bases. Germline values: CDR1 DFQATT, CDR2 SNEGSKA (reference sequence). Germline trimming cut 3 bases from V and 5 bases from J; bases unmatched to any gene: 6. There are 14 residues in the CDR3. CDR3 DNA: TGCAGTGCTAGGGCGACAGGGGGTCAAGATACGCAGTATTTT. It codes for CSARATGGQDTQYF.

The chain has TRBV15 and TRBJ2-5; D gene unclear. Deletions cut 0 bases from V and 7 bases from J, with 6 bases between. Germline values: CDR1 LNHNV, CDR2 YYDKDF (reference sequence). This CDR3 contains 12 residues. The CDR3 loop reads CATSRDLGTQYF. CDR3 sequence (DNA): TGTGCCACCAGCAGAGATCTGGGGACCCAGTACTTC.

The gene calls are TRBV11-1 and TRBJ2-2; either TRBD1 or TRBD2 may fit D (5 bases each). Germline CDR1 and CDR2: SGHAT and FQDESV (reference sequence). The CDR3 extends over 19 amino acids. The V gene lost 3 bases and the J gene lost 4 bases, with 24 bases spanning the gap. As DNA, the CDR3 is TGTGCCAGCAGCTTCCCCACCGGACTCGCTCTAAGGGGCACCGGGGAGCTGTTTTTT. Its translation is CASSFPTGLALRGTGELFF. Looking up the rest from reference TRBV11-1 and TRBJ2-2 gives the full variable domain: EAEVAQSPRYKITEKSQAVAFWCDPISGHATLYWYRQILGQGPELLVQFQDESVVDDSQLPKDRFSAERLKGVDSTLKIQPAELGDSAMYLCASSFPTGLALRGTGELFFGEGSRLTVL.

Ten or more counts support this clonotype. This chain joins TRBV5-5 and TRBJ1-2, with D perhaps matching TRBD1 (6 bases). The CDR3 has 13 amino acids. Germline loops: CDR1 SGHKS, CDR2 YYEKEE (reference sequence). V lost 0 bases, J lost 5 bases, and 8 bases lay in between. The DNA for the CDR3 is TGTGCCAGCAGCTTGGTGGACAGATATGGCTACACCTTC. As protein: CASSLVDRYGYTF.

J is TRBJ2-3 and V is TRBV7-2; D gene ambiguous. Germline V gives CDR1 SGHTA, CDR2 FQGNSA. The CDR3 has 13 amino acids. V lost 3 bases and J lost 6, with 10 bases in between. CDR3 loop: CASSFGPLDTQYF. CDR3 in DNA: TGTGCCAGCAGCTTTGGCCCGTTGGATACGCAGTATTTT.